Following are 22 T cell receptor beta chains from one sample sequenced in a study of blood T cell repertoires in COVID-19 (dated by TCRdb to 2019 to 2021). Library method: the immunoSEQ multiplex PCR assay. The immuneACCESS repertoire file appears here via TCRdb, limited to in-frame rearrangements. These files lack a portion of the clones; in checked studies, under half of the deficit traces to unresolved V genes, and the cause of the others is not known. The sample has 150,000 to 200,000 clones on record, approximately 85% of them singletons. Together, the top ten hold approximately 7% of the sample. The sequenced sample consisted of peripheral blood. Source of these receptors: a man at least 80 years old with COVID-19, enrolled during active disease.

The chain combines TRBV19 with TRBJ1-5; D gene uncertain. This CDR3 comprises 13 residues. V was pared by 11 bases and J by 2 bases, with 13 bases between. Germline CDR1 is LNHDA and CDR2 is SQIVND (reference sequence). This CDR3 reads CAASGSGNQPQHF. CDR3 DNA: TGTGCCGCGTCGGGTTCGGGCAATCAGCCCCAGCATTTT.

V usage is TRBV7-9 and J usage is TRBJ2-1, with TRBD2 as a possible D gene (5 bases). Trimming left V 5 bases short and J 0 bases short, with 14 bases between. Germline-derived CDR1 and CDR2 are SEHNR and FQNEAQ (reference sequence). CDR3 length: 16 residues. The CDR3: CASSPDEGVSYNEQFF. In DNA, the CDR3 is TGTGCCAGCAGCCCAGACGAGGGCGTCTCCTACAATGAGCAGTTCTTC.

The rearrangement joins TRBV2 to TRBJ2-1, with 9 bases that match TRBD1. With V trimmed by 5 bases and J by 4 bases, 6 bases remained unmatched. This CDR3 region has 15 residues. Looked up from germline, CDR1 is SNHLY and CDR2 is FYNNEI. CDR3: CASSPQGAGYNEQFF. CDR3 nucleotide sequence: TGTGCCAGCAGTCCACAGGGGGCCGGGTACAATGAGCAGTTCTTC.

This chain links TRBV7-9 with TRBJ1-3, with 7 bases fitting TRBD1. V dropped 5 bases and J dropped 0; count of bases not matched to a gene: 4. The CDR3 totals 15 residues. CDR1 and CDR2 from the germline V gene are SEHNR and FQNEAQ (reference sequence). CDR3 DNA: TGTGCCAGCAGCCGGGGGACAGCCTCTGGAAACACCATATATTTT. Encoded protein: CASSRGTASGNTIYF.

The chain couples TRBV5-1 to TRBJ1-5; D gene unclear. Between the trimmed V and J ends, which lost 0 bases and 5 bases, there was a span of 6 bases. Germline CDR1 SGHRS, CDR2 YFSETQ. This CDR3 has 13 amino acids. Written as DNA, the CDR3 is TGCGCCAGCAGCTTGGACAGTCATCAGCCCCAGCATTTT. Its protein product is CASSLDSHQPQHF.

With respect to this clone: A read error may account for a junction end that differs from germline. V and J are TRBV3-1 (or the pseudogene TRBV3-2) and TRBJ2-5; D remains ambiguous. The CDR3 runs 12 residues. From germline, CDR1 is LGHDT and CDR2 YNNKEL (reference sequence). The CDR3 loop is CASSQEEPKRNF. The CDR3 DNA reads TGTGCCAGCAGCCAAGAGGAACCCAAGAGGAACTTC.

This clone was found once. The chain has TRBV25-1 and TRBJ1-2; no firm D call. Germline V gene data show CDR1 as MGHDK and CDR2 as SYGVNS. V was cut by 5 bases and J by 3 bases, with 16 bases left in between. There are 15 residues in the CDR3. The CDR3 DNA reads as TGTGCCAGCAGTAAGGGCTCACCGAGGGACTATGGCTACACCTTC. This gives the protein CASSKGSPRDYGYTF.

The chain is built from TRBV18 and TRBJ1-6; a possible D gene is TRBD1 (5 bases). V was shortened by 6 bases and J by 7 bases, with 13 bases between the two germline ends. This CDR3 has 14 residues. CDR1 is KGHSH and CDR2 is LQKENI in the germline V gene. CDR3 sequence reads: CASSGGEGNSPLHF. DNA for the CDR3: TGTGCCAGCTCGGGGGGAGAAGGGAATTCACCCCTCCACTTT.

The CDR3 DNA follows: TGTGCCAGCAGCCCGGGTTCGGGAGGGCATGAAAAACTGTTTTTT. This encodes CASSPGSGGHEKLFF. The gene calls are TRBV28 and TRBJ1-4, with D unresolved. Germline CDR1 reads MDHEN; CDR2 reads SYDVKM. The CDR3 is made up of 15 amino acids. V dropped 6 bases and J dropped 6 bases, with 17 bases sitting between them. Using reference TRBV28 and TRBJ1-4 for the parts outside the CDR3, the full variable domain is DVKVTQSSRYLVKRTGEKVFLECVQDMDHENMFWYRQDPGLGLRLIYFSYDVKMKEKGDIPEGYSVSREKKERFSLILESASTNQTSMYLCASSPGSGGHEKLFFGSGTQLSVL.

The chain carries TRBV18 and TRBJ2-2; D might be TRBD2 (6 bases). This CDR3 has 14 amino acids. Trimming removed 4 bases from V and 5 bases from J, with 11 bases in between. The germline V gene has CDR1 KGHSH and CDR2 LQKENI. CDR3 bases: TGTGCCAGCTCACGGGCAGGAGGGACCGGGGAGCTGTTTTTT. Translating gives CASSRAGGTGELFF. The full variable domain, its missing parts supplied by reference TRBV18 and TRBJ2-2, is NAGVMQNPRHLVRRRGQEARLRCSPMKGHSHVYWYRQLPEEGLKFMVYLQKENIIDESGMPKERFSAEFPKEGPSILRIQQVVRGDSAAYFCASSRAGGTGELFFGEGSRLTVL.

The chain carries TRBV7-9 and TRBJ1-4, with 7 positions matching TRBD1. The CDR3 length is 15 residues. The ends lost 0 bases at V and 7 bases at J; junction bases unmatched: 5. The germline V gene has CDR1 SEHNR and CDR2 FQNEAQ (reference sequence). This CDR3 reads CASSLARGEFEKLFF. Here the CDR3 DNA reads TGTGCCAGCAGCTTAGCCAGGGGGGAATTTGAAAAACTGTTTTTT.

The chain recombines TRBV6-5 with TRBJ1-4, with D unresolved. Germline CDR1 MNHEY, CDR2 SVGAGI. V was pared by 7 bases and J by 0 bases, with 6 bases between. The CDR3 extends over 13 amino acids. CDR3 bases: TGTGCCAGCATCCAGGCAACTAATGAAAAACTGTTTTTT. Translating gives CASIQATNEKLFF.

The chain uses TRBV7-6 and TRBJ2-3, with TRBD2 matching over 11 bases. Germline CDR1 SGHVS, CDR2 FNYEAQ. V lost 0 bases, J lost 5 bases, and 4 bases stayed unmatched. This CDR3 has 16 residues. The CDR3 region has the DNA TGTGCCAGCAGCTTAGCGCGGCTAGCGGGGGGAGATACGCAGTATTTT. This codes for CASSLARLAGGDTQYF.

This clone was counted a few times. The gene calls are TRBV11-2 and TRBJ2-1; 7 bases are shared with TRBD1. The CDR3 consists of 17 residues. Germline values: CDR1 SGHAT, CDR2 FQNNGV. The trim removed 6 bases at V and 6 bases at J, leaving 17 bases unmatched. CDR3 sequence: CASSPATGNIVRNEQFF. CDR3 DNA sequence: TGTGCCAGCAGTCCGGCGACAGGGAACATAGTGCGCAATGAGCAGTTCTTC.

V usage is TRBV5-1 and J usage is TRBJ1-2; 10 positions agree with TRBD1. This CDR3 region has 13 residues. J was trimmed by 8 bases and V by 3 bases; bases with no gene match: 4. Germline CDR1 is SGHRS and CDR2 is YFSETQ. This CDR3 reads CASSSGQGRGYTF. For the CDR3, the DNA is TGCGCCAGCAGCTCGGGACAGGGGCGAGGCTACACCTTC.

CDR3 sequence: CASSQRTGNTEAFF. The CDR3 bases are TGTGCCAGCAGCCAACGGACAGGGAACACTGAAGCTTTCTTT. The chain uses TRBV7-2 and TRBJ1-1, with TRBD1 matching 7 bases. Germline trimming cut 5 bases from V and 1 base from J; bases unmatched to any gene: 4. CDR1 and CDR2 (germline): SGHTA, FQGNSA. The CDR3 runs to 14 residues.

This chain joins TRBV29-1 and TRBJ1-1, with D unresolved. Germline V gene lookup returns CDR1 SQVTM and CDR2 ANQGSEA. V was clipped by 7 bases and J by 2 bases, with 5 bases between them. CDR3 length: 10 residues. In DNA, the CDR3 is TGCAGCGGAGTAAACACTGAAGCTTTCTTT. It is translated as CSGVNTEAFF.

The chain couples TRBV7-3 to TRBJ2-3; 13 bases match TRBD2. V lost 5 bases to trimming and J lost 5 bases; unmatched junction nucleotides: 4. CDR1 and CDR2 from the germline V gene are SGHTA and FQGTGA. This CDR3 comprises 15 residues. The CDR3 nucleotides are TGTGCCAGCAGCCCACTAGCGGGGGGGGTAGATACGCAGTATTTT. Translating gives CASSPLAGGVDTQYF.

The chain links TRBV7-3 to TRBJ1-6; TRBD1 is a possible D gene (6 bases). The germline V and J ends were trimmed by 3 bases and 7 bases, with 10 bases remaining between them. CDR1 and CDR2 (germline): SGHTA, FQGTGA. The CDR3 extends over 14 amino acids. This CDR3 reads CASSLNRVNSPLHF. Here the CDR3 DNA reads TGTGCCAGCAGCTTGAACAGGGTCAATTCACCCCTCCACTTT.

V usage is TRBV2 and J usage is TRBJ2-2; possibly TRBD1 for D (5 bases). Germline CDR1 reads SNHLY; CDR2 reads FYNNEI. The CDR3 loop spans 15 amino acids. V was cut by 2 bases and J by 6 bases, with 13 bases left in between. The CDR3 loop is CASSEIQGRAGELFF. DNA for the CDR3: TGTGCCAGCAGTGAAATCCAGGGCCGGGCCGGGGAGCTGTTTTTT.

This CDR3 reads CASSEQGGGARNEQFF. In DNA form, the CDR3 reads TGTGCCAGCAGTGAACAAGGCGGGGGGGCCCGCAATGAGCAGTTCTTC. This chain joins TRBV2 and TRBJ2-1, with 9 bases lining up with TRBD2. Germline-derived CDR1 and CDR2 are SNHLY and FYNNEI. This CDR3 contains 16 residues. V lost 2 bases and J lost 6; bases outside the gene matches: 8.

J is TRBJ2-5 and V is TRBV7-2; 7 bases align to TRBD1. Germline CDR1 SGHTA, CDR2 FQGNSA. The CDR3 consists of 15 residues. V lost 1 base to trimming and J lost 2 bases; unmatched junction nucleotides: 4. CDR3 nucleotides: TGTGCCAGCAGCTTAGGGGGACAGATACAAGAGACCCAGTACTTC. Translation gives CASSLGGQIQETQYF.